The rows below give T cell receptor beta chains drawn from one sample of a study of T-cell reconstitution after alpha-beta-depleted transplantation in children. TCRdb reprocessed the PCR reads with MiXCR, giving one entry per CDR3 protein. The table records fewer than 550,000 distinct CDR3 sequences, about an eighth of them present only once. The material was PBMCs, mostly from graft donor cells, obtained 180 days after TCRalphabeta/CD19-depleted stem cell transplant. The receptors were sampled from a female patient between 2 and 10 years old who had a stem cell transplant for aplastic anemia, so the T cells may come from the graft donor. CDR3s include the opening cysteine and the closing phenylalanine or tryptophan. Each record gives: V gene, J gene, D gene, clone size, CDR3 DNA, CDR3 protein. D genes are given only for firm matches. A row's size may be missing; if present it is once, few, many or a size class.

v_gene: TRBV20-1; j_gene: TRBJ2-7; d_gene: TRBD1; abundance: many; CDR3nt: TGCAGTGCTAGGAACAGGGGTCCACCTTACGAGCAGTACTTC; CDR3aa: CSARNRGPPYEQYF
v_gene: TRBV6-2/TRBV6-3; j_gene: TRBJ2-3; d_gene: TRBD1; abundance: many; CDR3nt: TGTGCCAGCAGCTACAGGGGTACAGATACGCAGTATTTT; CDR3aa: CASSYRGTDTQYF
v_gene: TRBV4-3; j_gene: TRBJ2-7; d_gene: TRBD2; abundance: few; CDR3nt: TGCGCCAGCACTCCAGGACTAGCGGGATCCTACGAGCAGTACTTC; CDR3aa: CASTPGLAGSYEQYF
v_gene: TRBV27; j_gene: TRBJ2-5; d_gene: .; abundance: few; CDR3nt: TGTGCCAGCAGCCCACTCCCCCCAGCACAAGAGACCCAGTACTTC; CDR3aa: CASSPLPPAQETQYF
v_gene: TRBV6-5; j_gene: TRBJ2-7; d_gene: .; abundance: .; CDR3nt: TGTGCCAGCAGTTACGCCAGGGGACTGGCCTACGAGCAGTACTTC; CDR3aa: CASSYARGLAYEQYF
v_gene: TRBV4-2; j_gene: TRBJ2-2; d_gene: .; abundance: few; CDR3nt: TGTGCCAGCAGCCAAGATGGCCCCACTAGCCTGGCCGGAAACACCGGGGAGCTGTTTTTT; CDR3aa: CASSQDGPTSLAGNTGELFF
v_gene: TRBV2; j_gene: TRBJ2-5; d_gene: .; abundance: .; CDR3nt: TGTGCCAGCAGAGGGGGACGGCCCCAAGAGACCCAGTACTTC; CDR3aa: CASRGGRPQETQYF
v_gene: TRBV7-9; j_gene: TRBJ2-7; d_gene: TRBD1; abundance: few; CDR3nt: TGTGCCAGCAGCTTAGGGACAGGGGCCCGTTACGAGCAGTACTTC; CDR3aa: CASSLGTGARYEQYF
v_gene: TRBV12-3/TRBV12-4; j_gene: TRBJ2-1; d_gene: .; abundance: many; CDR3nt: TGTGCCAGCAGGGCCCAAGCGCTAGGAACCAATGAGCAGTTCTTC; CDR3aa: CASRAQALGTNEQFF
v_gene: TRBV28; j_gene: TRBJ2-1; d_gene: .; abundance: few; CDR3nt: TGTGCCAGCAGTCTGAGTCCCCAACCCAATGAGCAGTTCTTC; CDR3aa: CASSLSPQPNEQFF
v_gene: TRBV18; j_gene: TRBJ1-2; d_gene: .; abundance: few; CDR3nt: TGTGCCAGCTCACCCTCCAGTCCCTATGGCTACACCTTC; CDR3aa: CASSPSSPYGYTF
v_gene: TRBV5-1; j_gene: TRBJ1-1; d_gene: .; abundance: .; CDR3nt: TGCGCCAGCAGCTTGCGCTTGGACGGCACCCTGGGCACTGAAGCTTTCTTT; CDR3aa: CASSLRLDGTLGTEAFF
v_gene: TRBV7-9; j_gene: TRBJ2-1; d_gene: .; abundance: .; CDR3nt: TGTGCCAGCAGCTTAGTAGCGGCTTCCTACAATGAGCAGTTCTTC; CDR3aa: CASSLVAASYNEQFF
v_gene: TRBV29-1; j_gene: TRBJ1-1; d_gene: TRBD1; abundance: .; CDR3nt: TGCAGCGTTGAAGATCGTGGCAGGGGGGTGCGACCTGAAGCTTTCTTT; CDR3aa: CSVEDRGRGVRPEAFF
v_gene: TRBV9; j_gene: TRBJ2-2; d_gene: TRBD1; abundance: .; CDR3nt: TGTGCCAGCAGCGTGACAGGGGGAGTTGGGGCCGTGGAGCTGTTTTTT; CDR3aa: CASSVTGGVGAVELFF
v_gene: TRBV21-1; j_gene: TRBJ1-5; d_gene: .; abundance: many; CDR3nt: TGTGCCAGCAGCAAAGAGGACCCCAAAGGAAGCTTT; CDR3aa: CASSKEDPKGSF
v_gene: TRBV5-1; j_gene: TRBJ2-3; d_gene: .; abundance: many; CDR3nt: TGCGCCAGCAGCAACCTAACAGGGACAGATACGCAGTATTTT; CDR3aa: CASSNLTGTDTQYF
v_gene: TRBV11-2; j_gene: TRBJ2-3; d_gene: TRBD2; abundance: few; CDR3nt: TGTGCCAGCAGCTTATTCCCTCGCCTGGCTAGCGGAGGGGCAGATACGCAGTATTTT; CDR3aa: CASSLFPRLASGGADTQYF
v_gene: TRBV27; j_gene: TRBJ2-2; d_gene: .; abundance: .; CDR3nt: TGTGCCAGCAGTTTCCTAGTAAACACCGGGGAGCTGTTTTTT; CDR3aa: CASSFLVNTGELFF
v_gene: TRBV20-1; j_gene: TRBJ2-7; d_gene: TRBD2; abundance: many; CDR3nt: TGCAGTGCTAGACTAGCGGGAGGGCCTTTCTACGAGCAGTACTTC; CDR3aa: CSARLAGGPFYEQYF
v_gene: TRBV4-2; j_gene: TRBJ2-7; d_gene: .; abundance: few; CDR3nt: TGTGCCAGCAGCCAGGGATCTAGCAAGCAGTACTTC; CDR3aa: CASSQGSSKQYF
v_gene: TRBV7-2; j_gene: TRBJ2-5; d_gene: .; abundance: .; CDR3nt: TGTGCCAGCAGCCCGGGGACTGGGTCGTACCAAGAGACCCAGTACTTC; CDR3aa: CASSPGTGSYQETQYF
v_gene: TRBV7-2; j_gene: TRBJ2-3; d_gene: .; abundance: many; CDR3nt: TGTGCCAGCAGCAGGACTGTCCGATGGCTAGCAGCAAATCCGAAAGCAGATACGCAGTATTTT; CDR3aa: CASSRTVRWLAANPKADTQYF
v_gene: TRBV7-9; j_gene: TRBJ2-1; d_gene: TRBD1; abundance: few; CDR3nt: TGTGCCAGCAGCTTGATACAGGGGGCGTGGAATGAGCAGTTCTTC; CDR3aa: CASSLIQGAWNEQFF
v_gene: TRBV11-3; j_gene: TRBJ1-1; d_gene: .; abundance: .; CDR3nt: TGTGCCAGCAGCTTGCGGAACCAAGGGGGAACTGAAGCTTTCTTT; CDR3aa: CASSLRNQGGTEAFF
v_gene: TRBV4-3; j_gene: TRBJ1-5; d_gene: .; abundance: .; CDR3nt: TGCGCCAGCAGCCAAGATCGCAGGGGCAATCAGCCCCAGCATTTT; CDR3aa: CASSQDRRGNQPQHF
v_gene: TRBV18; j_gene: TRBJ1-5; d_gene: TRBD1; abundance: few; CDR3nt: TGTGCCAGCTCACAGACCGGGACAGGGGGTCAATATAGTAGCAATCAGCCCCAGCATTTT; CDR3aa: CASSQTGTGGQYSSNQPQHF
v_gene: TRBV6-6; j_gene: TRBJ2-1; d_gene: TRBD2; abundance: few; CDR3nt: TGTGCCAGCATCGGAGCGGGGAACAATGAGCAGTTCTTC; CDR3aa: CASIGAGNNEQFF
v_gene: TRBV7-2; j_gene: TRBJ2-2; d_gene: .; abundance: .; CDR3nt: TGTGCCAGCAGCCCTCAGAGCTACACCGGGGAGCTGTTTTTT; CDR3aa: CASSPQSYTGELFF
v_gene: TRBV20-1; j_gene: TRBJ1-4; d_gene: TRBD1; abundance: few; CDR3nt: TGCAGTGCTCGGGACAGTACGAAAGAAAAACTGTTTTTT; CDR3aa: CSARDSTKEKLFF
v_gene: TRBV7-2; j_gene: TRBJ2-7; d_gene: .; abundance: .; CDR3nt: TGTGCCAGCAGCTTAGCTCGGTCGTCGTACGAGCAGTACTTC; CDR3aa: CASSLARSSYEQYF
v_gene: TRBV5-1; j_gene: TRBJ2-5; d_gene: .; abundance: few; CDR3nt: TGCGCCAGCCGAACCCTCGCGGCAGGGGAGGGAGAGACCCAGTACTTC; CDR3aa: CASRTLAAGEGETQYF
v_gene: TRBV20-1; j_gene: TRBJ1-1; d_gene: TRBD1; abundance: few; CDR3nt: TGCAGTGCTAGAGTTGAGAGACAGGGGAACACTGAAGCTTTCTTT; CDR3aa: CSARVERQGNTEAFF
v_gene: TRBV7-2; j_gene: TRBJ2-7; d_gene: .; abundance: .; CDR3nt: TGTGCCAGCAGCTTATTTAGGGAGCAGTACTTC; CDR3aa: CASSLFREQYF
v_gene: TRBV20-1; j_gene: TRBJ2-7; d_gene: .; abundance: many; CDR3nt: TGCAGTGCTAGGTACAGCTACGAGCAGTACTTC; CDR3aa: CSARYSYEQYF
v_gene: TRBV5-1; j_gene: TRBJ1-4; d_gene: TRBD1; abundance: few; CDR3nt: TGCGCCAGCAGCTTGTACACAGGGGCTGATTGCAAACTGTTTTTT; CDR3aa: CASSLYTGADCKLFF
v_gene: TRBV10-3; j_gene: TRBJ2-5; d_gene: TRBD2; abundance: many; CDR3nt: TGTGCCATCAGTGAGTCCGCTAGCGGGAGGGAAGAGACCCAGTACTTC; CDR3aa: CAISESASGREETQYF
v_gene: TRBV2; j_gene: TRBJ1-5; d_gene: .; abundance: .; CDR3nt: TGTGCCAGCAGTGGACCCGGGTATAGCAATCAGCCCCAGCATTTT; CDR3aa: CASSGPGYSNQPQHF
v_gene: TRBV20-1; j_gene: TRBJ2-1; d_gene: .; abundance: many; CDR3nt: TGCAGTGCTAGGCGGCCTAGCTCCTACAATGAGCAGTTCTTC; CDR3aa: CSARRPSSYNEQFF
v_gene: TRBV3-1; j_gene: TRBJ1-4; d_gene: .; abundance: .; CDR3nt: TGTGCCAGCAGCCAAGCCGAAGGGGGGGTAGGAAAACTGTTTTTT; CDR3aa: CASSQAEGGVGKLFF
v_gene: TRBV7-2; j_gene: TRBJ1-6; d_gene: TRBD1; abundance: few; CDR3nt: TGTGCCAGCAGCTTACCGGGGACAGGGACTTCACCCCTCCACTTT; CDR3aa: CASSLPGTGTSPLHF
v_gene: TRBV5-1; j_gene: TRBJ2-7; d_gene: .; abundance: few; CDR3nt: TGCGCCAGCAGCCGGGCCAGCGCGTACGAGCAGTACTTC; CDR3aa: CASSRASAYEQYF
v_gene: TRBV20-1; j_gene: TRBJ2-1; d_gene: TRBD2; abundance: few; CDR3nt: TGCAGTACCTCTTTCGGGACTAGCGGGAGTTGGCAGTTCTTC; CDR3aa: CSTSFGTSGSWQFF
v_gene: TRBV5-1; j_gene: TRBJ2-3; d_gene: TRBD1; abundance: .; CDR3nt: TGCGCCAGCAGCTGGGGGACAGGGACTTGGGAACGAAATACGCAGTATTTT; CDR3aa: CASSWGTGTWERNTQYF